Listed here are 21 T cell receptor beta chains from one sample, sequenced in a study of long-term antiretroviral therapy in people with HIV. Assay version v3.0 of immunoSEQ was used, and it was run at survey level. Profiled with immunoSEQ multiplex PCR; TCRdb holds only in-frame clones, not every one. The sample consists of 20,000 or so clones, about four fifths of them appearing once. Sequencing was performed on unsorted PBMCs, taken 0.2 years after starting antiretroviral therapy. These receptors were obtained from a woman younger than 45 with HIV.

The rearrangement uses TRBV6-5 and TRBJ2-5, with 12 bases identical to TRBD2. The J segment lost 5 bases and the V segment lost 6 bases, leaving 4 bases of the junction unmatched. Looked up from germline, CDR1 is MNHEY and CDR2 is SVGAGI. The length of the CDR3 is 14 residues. The CDR3 here is CASSPSGGVETQYF. CDR3 nucleotide sequence: TGTGCCAGCAGCCCTAGCGGGGGGGTGGAGACCCAGTACTTC.

The CDR3 protein is CAWSVVSVGDGYTF. The CDR3 bases are TGTGCCTGGAGTGTGGTTAGTGTTGGGGATGGCTACACCTTC. The V gene is TRBV30, the J gene TRBJ1-2, with D hard to call. This CDR3 has 14 residues. Deletions cut 0 bases from V and 6 bases from J, with 14 bases between. CDR1 and CDR2 (germline): GTSNPN, SVGIG (reference sequence).

This clone appeared once. Sequence at one end of the junction differs from germline and may be a read error. This rearrangement joins TRBV30 to TRBJ1-5; tentatively, D is TRBD1 (6 bases). CDR3 length equals 21 residues. Germline CDR1 is GTSNPN and CDR2 is SVGIG (reference sequence). The CDR3, as DNA: TGTGCCTGGGAGGTTGGAGAGGAATATGCTGTAGACAGGAGGGATAATCGGCCCCAGCATTTT. It translates to CAWEVGEEYAVDRRDNRPQHF.

In DNA form, the CDR3 reads TGTGCCAGCGTTGGATTGCACTCTGGGGCCAACGTCCTGACTTTC. This encodes CASVGLHSGANVLTF. The genes are TRBV6-6 and TRBJ2-6, with D hard to call. Trimming stripped 8 bases from V and 0 bases from J, with 11 bases between. The germline V gene encodes CDR1 MNHNY and CDR2 SVGAGI (reference sequence). This CDR3 is built from 15 residues.

CDR3 residues: CASSLSRDRGLSNQPQHF. The CDR3 DNA reads as TGTGCCAGTAGTTTGTCCCGGGACAGGGGGCTTAGCAATCAGCCCCAGCATTTT. J is TRBJ1-5 and V is TRBV19; TRBD1 matches at 12 bases. Unmatched junction bases numbered 8, after V lost 5 bases and J lost 0 bases. The CDR3 has 18 amino acids. The germline CDR1 and CDR2 sequences are LNHDA and SQIVND (reference sequence).

This clone was observed a few times. The junction departs from germline at one end; a sequencing error may be responsible. This chain uses TRBV7-9 with TRBJ1-2; 7 nucleotides match TRBD1. CDR3 length: 8 amino acids. From germline, CDR1 is SEHNR and CDR2 FQNEAQ (reference sequence). The CDR3 region has the DNA TGTGCCACCCAGACAGGGCACTTC. Translation gives CATQTGHF.

V and J are TRBV5-6 and TRBJ2-6; D ambiguous. Trimming removed 6 bases at V and 4 bases at J, with 14 bases between. In germline, CDR1 is SGHDT, CDR2 YYEEEE. The CDR3 totals 15 residues. CDR3 sequence (DNA): TGTGCCAGCACCCGAGACTTGTCAGGGGCCAACGTCCTGACTTTC. This gives the protein CASTRDLSGANVLTF.

The V call is TRBV7-9, the J call TRBJ2-2; TRBD2 is a possible D gene (7 bases). The CDR3 is 16 amino acids. V was trimmed by 6 bases and J by 0 bases, leaving 14 bases between them. The germline V gene has CDR1 SEHNR and CDR2 FQNEAQ (reference sequence). The CDR3 region has the DNA TGTGCCAGCAGGCCTCGGGGGGCATCGAACACCGGGGAGCTGTTTTTT. Translating gives CASRPRGASNTGELFF.

The J gene is TRBJ1-1, the V gene TRBV6-5, with TRBD1 identical over 9 bases. Per the germline V gene, CDR1 is MNHEY and CDR2 is SVGAGI. CDR3 length: 12 residues. V trimming: 7 bases; J trimming: 8 bases; junction bases outside the gene matches: 5. CDR3 protein: CASTLGQGEAFF. CDR3 coding DNA: TGTGCCAGCACCCTGGGACAGGGCGAAGCTTTCTTT.

This chain links TRBV7-3 with TRBJ2-3; the D gene is possibly TRBD2 (7 bases). Trimming took 0 bases from V and 6 from J, leaving 13 bases between them. Germline values: CDR1 SGHTA, CDR2 FQGTGA. This CDR3 region has 15 residues. The CDR3 sequence is CASSLTGGGADTQYF. DNA for the CDR3: TGTGCCAGCAGCTTAACTGGTGGGGGGGCGGATACGCAGTATTTT.

This clone came up a few times. The chain has TRBV29-1 and TRBJ1-1; no reliable D call. Trimming removed 1 base at V and 6 bases at J, with 6 bases between. The CDR3 runs 11 residues. The germline V gene encodes CDR1 SQVTM and CDR2 ANQGSEA. The DNA for the CDR3 is TGCAGCGTTGAAGGGCTGGCTGAAGCTTTCTTT. It codes for CSVEGLAEAFF.

This chain links TRBV7-3 with TRBJ1-1, with 9 nucleotides matching TRBD1. Trimming took 1 base from V and 10 from J; bases not matched to a gene: 7. CDR3 length: 14 residues. The V gene's germline CDR1 is SGHTA and CDR2 FQGTGA. This CDR3 is CASSLSSGTGIAFF. CDR3 DNA: TGTGCCAGCAGCTTAAGCTCGGGGACAGGGATAGCTTTCTTT.

The chain couples TRBV18 to TRBJ1-1; the D is unclear. The CDR3 is 13 amino acids. Germline V lookup: CDR1 KGHSH, CDR2 LQKENI. Trimming took off 5 bases at V and 3 bases at J, with 10 bases between the two ends. The DNA for the CDR3 is TGTGCCAGCTCATTTAGGGAGGACACTGAAGCTTTCTTT. Residues: CASSFREDTEAFF.

This sequence joins TRBV5-1 and TRBJ2-7; 7 bases match TRBD1. The ends lost 3 bases at V and 5 bases at J; junction bases unmatched: 11. The length of the CDR3 is 15 residues. Germline loops: CDR1 SGHRS, CDR2 YFSETQ. The CDR3 region has the DNA TGCGCCAGCAGCTCAGGAGAGGGGGCACGCGACGAGCAGTACTTC. It translates to CASSSGEGARDEQYF.

This clone was seen a handful of times. This chain connects TRBV27 to TRBJ2-5; TRBD1 agrees at 7 bases. Germline V CDR1 and CDR2: MNHEY, SMNVEV (reference sequence). Trimming took 6 bases from V and 2 from J; bases not matched to a gene: 6. The CDR3 runs to 14 residues. The CDR3 nucleotides are TGTGCCAGCAGAAGCTCGACAGGGCAAGAGACCCAGTACTTC. Amino acids: CASRSSTGQETQYF.

This chain links TRBV6-1 with TRBJ2-7, with D hard to call. The CDR3 is 15 amino acids. Between the trimmed V and J ends, which lost 7 bases and 0 bases, there was a span of 16 bases. Germline V lookup: CDR1 MNHNS, CDR2 SASEGT. For the CDR3, the DNA is TGTGCCAGCAAGAGAGAGGCTTTTGGCTCCTACGAGCAGTACTTC. Protein: CASKREAFGSYEQYF.

The chain carries TRBV7-2 and TRBJ1-5; D perhaps matches TRBD1 (6 bases). Between the trimmed V and J ends, which lost 0 bases and 0 bases, there was a span of 12 bases. This CDR3 contains 17 residues. CDR1 and CDR2 (germline): SGHTA, FQGNSA. CDR3 sequence: CASSLALGQSSNQPQHF. In nucleotides, the CDR3 is TGTGCCAGCAGCTTAGCGCTAGGACAGTCTAGCAATCAGCCCCAGCATTTT. Full variable domain (remainder filled in from reference TRBV7-2 and TRBJ1-5): GAGVSQSPSNKVTEKGKDVELRCDPISGHTALYWYRQSLGQGLEFLIYFQGNSAPDKSGLPSDRFSAERTGGSVSTLTIQRTQQEDSAVYLCASSLALGQSSNQPQHFGDGTRLSIL.

V is TRBV30 and J is TRBJ1-5; 7 nucleotides line up with TRBD1. The CDR3 has 19 amino acids. Germline CDR1 GTSNPN, CDR2 SVGIG (reference sequence). The junction had 15 bases not matched to a gene; V was cut back by 1 base and J by 0 bases. The CDR3 coding sequence is TGTGCCTGGAGTGGCCACGCGACAGGGTCCTCAAATAGCAATCAGCCCCAGCATTTT. This codes for CAWSGHATGSSNSNQPQHF.

This clone was seen a single time. This chain connects TRBV6-6 to TRBJ1-4; the D gene is possibly TRBD1 (5 bases). V was trimmed by 6 bases and J by 6 bases, leaving 17 bases between them. The CDR3 totals 15 residues. Germline V gene sequence: CDR1 MNHNY, CDR2 SVGAGI (reference sequence). As DNA, the CDR3 is TGTGCCAGCAGGCAGGGAGTAGTAAACTATGAAAAACTGTTTTTT. Protein sequence: CASRQGVVNYEKLFF.

The chain combines TRBV2 with TRBJ1-1; D unclear. CDR1 SNHLY and CDR2 FYNNEI come from the germline V gene. This CDR3 spans 14 amino acids. Trimming took 6 bases from V and 2 from J, leaving 13 bases between them. The CDR3 is CASRRTLDNTEAFF. CDR3 coding DNA: TGTGCCAGCAGACGGACCCTAGACAACACTGAAGCTTTCTTT.

J is TRBJ1-6 and V is TRBV6-6; maybe TRBD1 (6 bases). V was pared by 8 bases and J by 10 bases, with 15 bases between. CDR1 MNHNY and CDR2 SVGAGI come from the germline V gene (reference sequence). CDR3 length equals 13 residues. In DNA, the CDR3 is TGTGCCAGCTATGGGGGGCCCGGGTCACCCCTCCACTTT. Encoded protein: CASYGGPGSPLHF.